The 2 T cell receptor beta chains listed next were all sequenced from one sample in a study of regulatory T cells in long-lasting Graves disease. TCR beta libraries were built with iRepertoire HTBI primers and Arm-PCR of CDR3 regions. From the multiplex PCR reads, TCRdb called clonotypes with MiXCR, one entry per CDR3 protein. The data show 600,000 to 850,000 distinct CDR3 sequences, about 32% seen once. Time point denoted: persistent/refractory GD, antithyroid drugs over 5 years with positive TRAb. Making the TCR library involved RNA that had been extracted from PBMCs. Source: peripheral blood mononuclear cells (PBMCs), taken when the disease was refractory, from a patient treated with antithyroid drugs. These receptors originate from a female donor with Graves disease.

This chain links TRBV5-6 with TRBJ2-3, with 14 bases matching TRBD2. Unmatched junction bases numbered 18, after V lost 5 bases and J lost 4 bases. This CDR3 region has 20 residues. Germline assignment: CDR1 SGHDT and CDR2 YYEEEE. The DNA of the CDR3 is TGTGCCAGCAGTTACCCAAAAATATCCGGGACTAGCGGGAGTCCAGATACGCAGTATTTT. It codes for CASSYPKISGTSGSPDTQYF.

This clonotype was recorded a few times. CDR3 sequence: CASRATGGTEAFF. CDR3 coding DNA: TGTGCCAGCAGGGCGACCGGGGGGACTGAAGCTTTCTTT. J is TRBJ1-1 and V is TRBV7-9, with D tentatively TRBD1 (5 bases). Trimming took 6 bases from V and 5 from J, leaving 13 bases between them. Germline V gene sequence: CDR1 SEHNR, CDR2 FQNEAQ (reference sequence). CDR3 length: 13 residues.